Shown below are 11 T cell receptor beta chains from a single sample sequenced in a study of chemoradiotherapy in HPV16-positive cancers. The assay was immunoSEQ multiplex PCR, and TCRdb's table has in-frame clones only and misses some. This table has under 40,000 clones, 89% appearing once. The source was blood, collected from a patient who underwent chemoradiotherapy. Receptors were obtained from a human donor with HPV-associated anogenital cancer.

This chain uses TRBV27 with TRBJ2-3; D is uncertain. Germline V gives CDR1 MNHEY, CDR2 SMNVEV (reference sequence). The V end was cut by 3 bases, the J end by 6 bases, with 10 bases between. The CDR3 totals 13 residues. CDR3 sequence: CASSFRQGDTQYF. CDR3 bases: TGTGCCAGCAGTTTTCGCCAAGGGGATACGCAGTATTTT.

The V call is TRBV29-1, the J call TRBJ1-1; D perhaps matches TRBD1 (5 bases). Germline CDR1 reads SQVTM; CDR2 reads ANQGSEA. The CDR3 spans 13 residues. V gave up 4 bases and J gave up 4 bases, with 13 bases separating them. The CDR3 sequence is CSVGWHGATEAFF. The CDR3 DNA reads TGCAGCGTTGGGTGGCACGGGGCCACTGAAGCTTTCTTT.

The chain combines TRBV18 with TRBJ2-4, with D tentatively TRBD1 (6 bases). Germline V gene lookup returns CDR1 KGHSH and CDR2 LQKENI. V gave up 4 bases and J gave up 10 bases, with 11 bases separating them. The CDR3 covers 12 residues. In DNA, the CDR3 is TGTGCCAGCTCACTGGACAGAGGAATTCAGTACTTC. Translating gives CASSLDRGIQYF.

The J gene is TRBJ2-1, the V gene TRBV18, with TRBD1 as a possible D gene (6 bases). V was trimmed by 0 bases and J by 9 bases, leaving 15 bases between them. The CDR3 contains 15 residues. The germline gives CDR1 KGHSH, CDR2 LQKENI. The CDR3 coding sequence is TGTGCCAGCTCACCACCAGGGACAAACCGGGGTGAGCAGTTCTTC. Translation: CASSPPGTNRGEQFF. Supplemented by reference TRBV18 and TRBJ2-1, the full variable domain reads NAGVMQNPRHLVRRRGQEARLRCSPMKGHSHVYWYRQLPEEGLKFMVYLQKENIIDESGMPKERFSAEFPKEGPSILRIQQVVRGDSAAYFCASSPPGTNRGEQFFGPGTRLTVL.

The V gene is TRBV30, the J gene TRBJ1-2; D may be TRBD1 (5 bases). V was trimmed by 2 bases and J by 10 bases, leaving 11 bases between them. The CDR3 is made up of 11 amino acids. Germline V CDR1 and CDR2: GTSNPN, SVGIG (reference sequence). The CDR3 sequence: CAWSSQVTYTF. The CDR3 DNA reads TGTGCCTGGAGTTCACAGGTCACCTACACCTTC. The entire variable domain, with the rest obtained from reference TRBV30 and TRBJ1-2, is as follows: SQTIHQWPATLVQPVGSPLSLECTVEGTSNPNLYWYRQAAGRGLQLLFYSVGIGQISSEVPQNLSASRPQDRQFILSSKKLLLSDSGFYLCAWSSQVTYTFGSGTRLTVV.

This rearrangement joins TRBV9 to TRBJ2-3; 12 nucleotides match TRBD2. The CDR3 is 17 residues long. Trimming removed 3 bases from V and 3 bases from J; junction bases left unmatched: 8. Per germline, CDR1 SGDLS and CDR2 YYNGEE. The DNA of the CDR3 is TGTGCCAGCAGCGCCAGCGCTAGCGGGAGGGGGACAGATACGCAGTATTTT. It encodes CASSASASGRGTDTQYF.

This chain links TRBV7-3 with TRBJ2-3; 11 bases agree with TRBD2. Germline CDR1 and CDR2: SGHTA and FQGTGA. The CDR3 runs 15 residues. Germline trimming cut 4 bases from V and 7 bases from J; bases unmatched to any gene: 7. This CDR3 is CASSYTGTSGNTQYF. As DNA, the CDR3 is TGTGCCAGCAGCTACACCGGGACTAGCGGAAATACGCAGTATTTT.

CDR3 DNA sequence: TGTGCCAGCAGCTTAGTGGGATACAATGAGCAGTTCTTC. This codes for CASSLVGYNEQFF. The chain joins TRBV7-2 to TRBJ2-1; D not resolved. The germline V gene has CDR1 SGHTA and CDR2 FQGNSA. CDR3 length equals 13 residues. Trimming pared 1 base from V and 4 bases from J, leaving 5 bases between.

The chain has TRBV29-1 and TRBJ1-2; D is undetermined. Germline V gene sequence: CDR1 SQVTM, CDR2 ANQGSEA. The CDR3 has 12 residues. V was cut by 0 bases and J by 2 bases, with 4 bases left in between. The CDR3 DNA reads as TGCAGCGTTGAAGATCTGAACTATGGCTACACCTTC. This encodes CSVEDLNYGYTF.

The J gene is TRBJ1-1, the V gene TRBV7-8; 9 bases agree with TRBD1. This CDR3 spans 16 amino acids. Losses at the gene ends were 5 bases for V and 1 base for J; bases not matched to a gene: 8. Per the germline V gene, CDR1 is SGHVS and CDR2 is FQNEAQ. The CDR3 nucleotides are TGTGCCAGCAGCGATCCCGGGACAGGGTGGAACACTGAAGCTTTCTTT. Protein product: CASSDPGTGWNTEAFF.

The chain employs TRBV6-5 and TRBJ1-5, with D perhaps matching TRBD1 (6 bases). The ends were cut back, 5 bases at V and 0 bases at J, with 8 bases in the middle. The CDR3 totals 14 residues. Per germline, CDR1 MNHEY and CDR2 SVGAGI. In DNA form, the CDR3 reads TGTGCCAGCAGTAGGGGGACTAGCAATCAGCCCCAGCATTTT. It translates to CASSRGTSNQPQHF.